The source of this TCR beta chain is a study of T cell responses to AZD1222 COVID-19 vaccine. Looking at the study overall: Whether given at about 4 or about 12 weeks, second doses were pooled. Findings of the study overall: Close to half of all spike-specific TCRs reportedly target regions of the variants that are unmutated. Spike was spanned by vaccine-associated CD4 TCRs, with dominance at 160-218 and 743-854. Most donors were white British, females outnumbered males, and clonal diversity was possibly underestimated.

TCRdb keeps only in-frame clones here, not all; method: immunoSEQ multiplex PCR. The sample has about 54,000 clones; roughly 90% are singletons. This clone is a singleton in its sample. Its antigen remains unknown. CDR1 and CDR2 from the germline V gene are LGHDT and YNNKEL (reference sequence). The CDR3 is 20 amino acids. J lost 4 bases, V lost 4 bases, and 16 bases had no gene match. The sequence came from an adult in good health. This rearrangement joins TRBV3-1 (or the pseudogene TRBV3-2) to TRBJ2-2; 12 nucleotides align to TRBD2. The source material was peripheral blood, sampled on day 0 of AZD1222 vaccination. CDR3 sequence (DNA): TGTGCCAGCAGCCTACCAACTCGGGGCCTAGCGGGAGGGAGCACCGGGGAGCTGTTTTTT. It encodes CASSLPTRGLAGGSTGELFF.